What follows are 31 T cell receptor beta chains derived from one specimen sequenced in a study of blood T cell repertoires in COVID-19. The assay was immunoSEQ multiplex PCR, and TCRdb's table has in-frame clones only and misses some. This sample carries around 100,000 clones, 70% to 90% of them seen once, and the ten largest clones take around 2%. What was sequenced was peripheral blood. These receptors were taken from a middle-aged man with active COVID-19.

The rearrangement links TRBV15 to TRBJ1-5; the D is unclear. CDR3 size: 13 residues. Trimming pared 3 bases from V and 7 bases from J, leaving 10 bases between. CDR1 is LNHNV, CDR2 YYDKDF, per germline (reference sequence). The CDR3 DNA sequence: TGTGCCACCAGCAGCCGGACTCACCAGCCCCAGCATTTT. It codes for CATSSRTHQPQHF.

This clone is a singleton in its sample. The chain joins TRBV6-5 to TRBJ2-1, with TRBD2 identical over 8 bases. The junction had 5 bases not matched to a gene; V was cut back by 5 bases and J by 8 bases. Germline CDR1 is MNHEY and CDR2 is SVGAGI. CDR3 length equals 13 residues. The CDR3 here is CASSPGGGYEQFF. The CDR3 DNA reads as TGTGCCAGCAGTCCGGGAGGGGGGTATGAGCAGTTCTTC.

This clone appeared once. V usage is TRBV7-2 and J usage is TRBJ2-1, with 15 bases matching TRBD2. Germline V gene sequence: CDR1 SGHTA, CDR2 FQGNSA. This CDR3 spans 17 amino acids. The V gene end was trimmed by 2 bases and the J gene end by 8 bases; junction bases not matched to a gene: 7. The CDR3 DNA follows: TGTGCCAGCAGCTTAATTCTAGGACTAGCGGGGGGGCATGAGCAGTTCTTC. Protein sequence: CASSLILGLAGGHEQFF.

The genes are TRBV7-2 and TRBJ2-1; 8 nucleotides line up with TRBD2. Germline assignment: CDR1 SGHTA and CDR2 FQGNSA. This CDR3 has 16 residues. Trimming removed 4 bases from V and 4 bases from J; junction bases left unmatched: 9. CDR3 sequence: CASSSVGGGQYNEQFF. The CDR3 DNA reads as TGTGCCAGCAGCTCCGTCGGGGGGGGACAATACAATGAGCAGTTCTTC.

This clone is a singleton in its sample. V usage is TRBV2 and J usage is TRBJ1-1; D may be TRBD1 (6 bases). V lost 5 bases and J lost 5, with 9 bases in between. The CDR3 is made up of 12 amino acids. CDR1 and CDR2 from the germline V gene are SNHLY and FYNNEI. CDR3 sequence reads: CASSSRGTEAFF. In DNA form, the CDR3 reads TGTGCCAGCAGTAGCAGGGGAACTGAAGCTTTCTTT.

This clone appeared once. The rearrangement joins TRBV4-1 to TRBJ1-1, with D perhaps TRBD1 (5 bases). The V end was cut by 4 bases, the J end by 2 bases, with 14 bases between. The CDR3 has 15 residues. The germline V gene has CDR1 MGHRA and CDR2 YSYEKL. The CDR3: CASSLMTALNTEAFF. The CDR3 nucleotides read TGCGCCAGCAGCCTGATGACAGCCCTAAACACTGAAGCTTTCTTT.

Concerning this clone itself: An end of the junction does not agree with germline; a read error may underlie this. The gene calls are TRBV4-2 and TRBJ2-4, with 8 positions matching TRBD2. The CDR3 totals 12 residues. Germline V lookup: CDR1 LGHNA, CDR2 YNFKEQ. The CDR3 loop reads CASSQADSGVHF. CDR3 coding DNA: TGTGCCAGCAGCCAAGCAGATAGCGGGGTTCATTTC.

The chain couples TRBV27 to TRBJ2-7, with D possibly being TRBD2 (6 bases). With 4 bases removed from V and 3 bases from J, the gap between germline ends came to 13 bases. CDR1 and CDR2 (germline): MNHEY, SMNVEV (reference sequence). The CDR3 is made up of 14 amino acids. CDR3: CASSSLAGRYEQYF. The CDR3, as DNA: TGTGCCAGCAGTTCCCTGGCGGGGCGCTACGAGCAGTACTTC.

The V call is TRBV3-1 (or the pseudogene TRBV3-2), the J call TRBJ2-1; possibly TRBD2 for D (7 bases). V was cut by 1 base and J by 4 bases, with 14 bases left in between. Germline CDR1 reads LGHDT; CDR2 reads YNNKEL (reference sequence). CDR3 length equals 16 residues. The DNA of the CDR3 is TGTGCCAGCAGCCAAGGAGGGGGAGGGTCATACAATGAGCAGTTCTTC. It yields the protein CASSQGGGGSYNEQFF.

J is TRBJ2-3 and V is TRBV3-1 (or the pseudogene TRBV3-2); 10 bases agree with TRBD2. The V gene's germline CDR1 is LGHDT and CDR2 YNNKEL (reference sequence). V lost 4 bases to trimming and J lost 2 bases; unmatched junction nucleotides: 9. CDR3 length: 17 residues. CDR3 sequence reads: CASSRGTSAPVTDTQYF. The CDR3 bases are TGTGCCAGCAGCCGGGGGACTAGCGCACCCGTCACAGATACGCAGTATTTT.

This rearrangement joins TRBV10-2 to TRBJ2-1; 8 bases line up with TRBD1. The germline gives CDR1 WSHSY, CDR2 SAAADI. The trim removed 6 bases at V and 3 bases at J, leaving 7 bases unmatched. This CDR3 is built from 15 residues. In DNA form, the CDR3 reads TGCGCCAGCAGCGCAGACAGGGGCGTCTACAATGAGCAGTTCTTC. Encoded protein: CASSADRGVYNEQFF.

The genes are TRBV29-1 and TRBJ2-3, with D possibly TRBD2 on 6 matching bases. The CDR3 has 14 residues. V lost 5 bases to trimming and J lost 2 bases, with 14 bases between them. Germline loops: CDR1 SQVTM, CDR2 ANQGSEA. The CDR3 sequence: CSVRRRGDTDTQYF. The CDR3 DNA reads TGCAGCGTTCGACGGCGGGGCGACACAGATACGCAGTATTTT.

The chain combines TRBV2 with TRBJ1-5; D gene uncertain. V lost 2 bases and J lost 2, with 4 bases in between. CDR1 is SNHLY, CDR2 FYNNEI, per germline. The CDR3 covers 13 residues. CDR3 loop: CASSELGNQPQHF. The CDR3 nucleotides read TGTGCCAGCAGTGAACTCGGCAATCAGCCCCAGCATTTT.

The CDR3 DNA reads as TGCGCCAGCAGCTTGAGGGGACTGACCTCTGGAAACACCATATATTTT. It yields the protein CASSLRGLTSGNTIYF. The J gene is TRBJ1-3, the V gene TRBV5-1, with a possible D match to TRBD1 (5 bases). CDR1 is SGHRS and CDR2 is YFSETQ in the germline V gene. V lost 1 base to trimming and J lost 0 bases, with 11 bases between them. This CDR3 contains 16 residues.

This clone has only a few counts. CDR3 residues: CASSLAVRRVANSPLHF. CDR3 sequence (DNA): TGCGCCAGCAGCTTGGCCGTTCGCAGGGTGGCTAATTCACCCCTCCACTTT. This chain uses TRBV5-1 with TRBJ1-6; perhaps TRBD1 as D (5 bases). CDR1 SGHRS and CDR2 YFSETQ come from the germline V gene. The CDR3 totals 17 residues. Trimming removed 0 bases from V and 6 bases from J, with 16 bases in between. Complete variable domain (other parts from reference TRBV5-1 and TRBJ1-6): KAGVTQTPRYLIKTRGQQVTLSCSPISGHRSVSWYQQTPGQGLQFLFEYFSETQRNKGNFPGRFSGRQFSNSRSEMNVSTLELGDSALYLCASSLAVRRVANSPLHFGNGTRLTVT.

J is TRBJ2-7 and V is TRBV4-1, with 7 nucleotides matching TRBD2. V dropped 1 base and J dropped 5; count of bases not matched to a gene: 17. CDR1 is MGHRA and CDR2 is YSYEKL in the germline V gene. This CDR3 is built from 18 residues. CDR3 nucleotide sequence: TGCGCCAGCAGCCAAGGGGAGGGCCCGGCGTTTTTTGGGAACGAGCAGTACTTC. Residues: CASSQGEGPAFFGNEQYF.

The chain employs TRBV6-4 and TRBJ1-2, with a tentative D call TRBD1 (6 bases). CDR3 length: 13 amino acids. V gave up 9 bases and J gave up 4 bases, with 15 bases separating them. Germline CDR1 reads MRHNA; CDR2 reads SNTAGT. Here the CDR3 DNA reads TGTGCCAGTAAGGACAGCCTTGCCTATGGCTACACCTTC. This codes for CASKDSLAYGYTF.

This sequence joins TRBV2 and TRBJ2-7; maybe TRBD2 (6 bases). V dropped 8 bases and J dropped 7 bases, with 15 bases sitting between them. This CDR3 contains 12 residues. Germline V lookup: CDR1 SNHLY, CDR2 FYNNEI. CDR3 DNA sequence: TGTGCCAGCGGGGGGACTGCGTGGGAGCAGTACTTC. Translating it yields CASGGTAWEQYF.

The CDR3 coding sequence is TGTGCCAGCAGCTTAGATATAGGACAGAGCACAGATACGCAGTATTTT. Its translation is CASSLDIGQSTDTQYF. The rearrangement joins TRBV7-9 to TRBJ2-3; D possibly corresponds to TRBD1 (6 bases). CDR1 is SEHNR and CDR2 is FQNEAQ in the germline V gene (reference sequence). This CDR3 spans 16 amino acids. Deletions cut 1 base from V and 0 bases from J, with 11 bases between.

The chain links TRBV27 to TRBJ1-1; D unclear. The CDR3 has 17 residues. With 0 bases removed from V and 1 base from J, the gap between germline ends came to 15 bases. CDR1 is MNHEY and CDR2 is SMNVEV in the germline V gene (reference sequence). Written as DNA, the CDR3 is TGTGCCAGCAGTTTATCGTCAGGTAACCCCCCGAACACTGAAGCTTTCTTT. Its translation: CASSLSSGNPPNTEAFF.

The chain's CDR3 is CASSRAEVTSSGNTIYF. The CDR3 nucleotides read TGTGCCAGCAGCCGAGCCGAGGTCACGAGCTCTGGAAACACCATATATTTT. V usage is TRBV4-2 and J usage is TRBJ1-3; no firm D call. V was cut by 4 bases and J by 0 bases, with 16 bases left in between. The CDR3 spans 17 residues. Germline V gene data show CDR1 as LGHNA and CDR2 as YNFKEQ.

This clone was detected once. V and J are TRBV7-2 and TRBJ1-5; D unclear. The germline gives CDR1 SGHTA, CDR2 FQGNSA. The CDR3 loop spans 15 amino acids. Trimming left V 1 base short and J 1 base short, with 8 bases between. The CDR3 region has the DNA TGTGCCAGCAGCTTAGGCTATAACAGCAATCAGCCCCAGCATTTT. This translates into CASSLGYNSNQPQHF.

The chain is built from TRBV5-6 and TRBJ2-1, with TRBD2 matching over 8 bases. The CDR3 consists of 16 residues. Trimming took 4 bases from V and 10 from J; bases not matched to a gene: 16. Germline V lookup: CDR1 SGHDT, CDR2 YYEEEE. DNA for the CDR3: TGTGCCAGCAGCGTCCTCGGGACTAGTATTTCAGGGGAGCAGTTCTTC. The encoded protein is CASSVLGTSISGEQFF.

This clone was observed once. This chain uses TRBV20-1 with TRBJ2-5, with unresolved D. Trimming pared 3 bases from V and 3 bases from J, leaving 11 bases between. There are 13 residues in the CDR3. Germline CDR1 DFQATT, CDR2 SNEGSKA (reference sequence). This chain's CDR3 is CSASLQPEETQYF. The CDR3 DNA sequence: TGCAGTGCTAGTCTACAGCCTGAAGAGACCCAGTACTTC.

The chain carries TRBV10-3 and TRBJ2-1; 7 bases are shared with TRBD2. The CDR3 runs to 12 residues. Germline lookup yields CDR1 ENHRY and CDR2 SYGVKD. V lost 4 bases and J lost 7; bases outside the gene matches: 1. CDR3 bases: TGTGCCATCAGTGGGGGGGGAAATGAGCAGTTCTTC. This sequence encodes CAISGGGNEQFF.

The V and J genes are TRBV7-6 and TRBJ2-3, with TRBD2 identical over 9 bases. Germline CDR1 SGHVS, CDR2 FNYEAQ. There are 16 residues in the CDR3. The junction had 8 bases not matched to a gene; V was cut back by 1 base and J by 6 bases. CDR3 bases: TGTGCCAGCAGCTTAGTGGCGCGGGGGGGCGGGGATACGCAGTATTTT. This gives the protein CASSLVARGGGDTQYF.

The V gene is TRBV12-3 or TRBV12-4, the J gene TRBJ2-1; D uncertain. CDR3 length: 11 amino acids. V gave up 3 bases and J gave up 9 bases, with 6 bases separating them. DNA of the CDR3: TGTGCCAGCAGTTTCGGTGGTGAGCAGTTCTTC. Encoded protein: CASSFGGEQFF.

The rearrangement joins TRBV7-9 to TRBJ1-4; no firm D call. Trimming took off 1 base at V and 5 bases at J, with 11 bases between the two ends. Germline V lookup: CDR1 SEHNR, CDR2 FQNEAQ (reference sequence). The CDR3 extends over 15 amino acids. The chain's CDR3 is CASSLGGSKNEKLFF. Here the CDR3 DNA reads TGTGCCAGCAGCTTAGGCGGCAGCAAGAATGAAAAACTGTTTTTT.

This clone was counted between two and nine times. The chain couples TRBV6-5 to TRBJ2-1; a possible D gene is TRBD2 (6 bases). CDR1 MNHEY and CDR2 SVGAGI come from the germline V gene. This CDR3 spans 15 amino acids. The V gene lost 6 bases and the J gene lost 6 bases, with 18 bases spanning the gap. The CDR3 bases are TGTGCCAGCAGAATCGGGCCCCTGGGGGGCAATGAGCAGTTCTTC. This sequence encodes CASRIGPLGGNEQFF.

The chain joins TRBV7-3 to TRBJ2-1; D uncertain. V was cut by 5 bases and J by 5 bases, with 10 bases left in between. Germline CDR1 is SGHTA and CDR2 is FQGTGA. The CDR3 is 13 residues long. CDR3 in DNA: TGTGCCAGCAGCCTTGGCCATGACAATGAGCAGTTCTTC. Amino acid sequence: CASSLGHDNEQFF.

Only one count was recorded for this clone. The chain recombines TRBV5-1 with TRBJ2-5; the match to TRBD1 covers 10 bases. Trimming cost V 0 bases and J 4 bases; bases outside gene matches: 6. Germline assignment: CDR1 SGHRS and CDR2 YFSETQ. CDR3 length: 16 amino acids. The CDR3 loop reads CASSLVGQGSGETQYF. CDR3 sequence (DNA): TGCGCCAGCAGCTTGGTGGGACAGGGGAGCGGAGAGACCCAGTACTTC.